The present entry profiles one T cell receptor (beta chain) with its context. These data belong to a study of blood T cell repertoires in COVID-19. Study overall: Italy, Spain and the United States were the sources of the convalescent and acute COVID-19 samples.

The CDR3 sequence is 15 residues long. V lost 1 base to trimming and J lost 6 bases, with 15 bases between them. Germline V gene data show CDR1 as SGHDN and CDR2 as FVKESK. Method: immunoSEQ multiplex PCR; TCRdb's copy keeps in-frame clones and lacks some. The sample carries tens of thousands of clones, 85% to 90% recorded once. The source of this sequence is a man aged 50 to 60 with active COVID-19. The source material was peripheral blood. This rearrangement joins TRBV14 to TRBJ1-2; D not certain. DNA for the CDR3: TGTGCCAGCAGCCAAGTACGAGCACTACTGAATGGCTACACCTTC. Translated, it gives CASSQVRALLNGYTF. The variable domain in full, completed from reference TRBV14 and TRBJ1-2, reads EAGVTQFPSHSVIEKGQTVTLRCDPISGHDNLYWYRRVMGKEIKFLLHFVKESKQDESGMPNNRFLAERTGGTYSTLKVQPAELEDSGVYFCASSQVRALLNGYTFGSGTRLTVV.